This is a list of T cell receptor beta chains from one sample in a study of T cells expressing NK-cell markers. TCRdb derives one entry per CDR3 protein from the 5' RACE reads, leaving out DNA. The record lists about 460,000 distinct CDR3 sequences, of which the ten most abundant hold almost 1.5%. Sample: blood T cells: a sorted CD56 or NKG2C T cell subset, CD4+ or CD8+ T cells, or bulk PBMC T cells (not recorded which). These receptors were obtained from a woman aged 50 to 60 in good health. CDR3s include the opening cysteine and the closing phenylalanine or tryptophan.

>TRBV5-1|TRBJ2-3
CASSFERNTQYF
>TRBV6-6|TRBJ1-5
CASSRQGGQPQHF
>TRBV20-1|TRBJ2-7
CSARDPLAGHDYEQYF
>TRBV7-9|TRBJ2-7
CASSILALTMTEQYF
>TRBV6-1|TRBJ2-4
CASSEALSLIAKNIQYF
>TRBV29-1|TRBJ1-1
CSVENIPGQGNTEAFF
>TRBV5-1|TRBJ2-1
CASSIGGSRNNEQFF
>TRBV27|TRBJ2-7
CASRRTGRDSSYEQYF
>TRBV10-3|TRBJ1-4
CAISPGDEKLFF
>TRBV20-1|TRBJ2-5
CSAKDRRYQETQYF
>TRBV11-3|TRBJ2-1
CASSLVGTSGATGNEQFF
>TRBV5-6|TRBJ2-1
CASSLVGVAGVSYNEQFF